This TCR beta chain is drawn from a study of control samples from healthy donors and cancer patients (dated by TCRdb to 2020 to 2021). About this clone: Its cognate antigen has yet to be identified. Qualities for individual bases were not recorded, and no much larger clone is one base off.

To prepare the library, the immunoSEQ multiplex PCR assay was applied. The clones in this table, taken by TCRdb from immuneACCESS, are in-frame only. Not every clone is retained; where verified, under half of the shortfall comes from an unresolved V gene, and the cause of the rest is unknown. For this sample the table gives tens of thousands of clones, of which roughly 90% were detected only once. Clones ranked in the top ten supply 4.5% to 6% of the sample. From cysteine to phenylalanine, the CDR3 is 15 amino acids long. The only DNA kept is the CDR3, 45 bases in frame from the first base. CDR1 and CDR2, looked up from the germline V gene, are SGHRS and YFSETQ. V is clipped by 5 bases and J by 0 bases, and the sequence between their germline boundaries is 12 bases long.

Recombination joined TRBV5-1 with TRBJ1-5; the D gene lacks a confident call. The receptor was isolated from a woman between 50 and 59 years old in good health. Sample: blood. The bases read TGCGCCAGCAGACCTAGACGGTATAGCAATCAGCCCCAGCATTTT. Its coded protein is CASRPRRYSNQPQHF. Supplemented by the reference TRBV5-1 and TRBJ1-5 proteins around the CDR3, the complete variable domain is KAGVTQTPRYLIKTRGQQVTLSCSPISGHRSVSWYQQTPGQGLQFLFEYFSETQRNKGNFPGRFSGRQFSNSRSEMNVSTLELGDSALYLCASRPRRYSNQPQHFGDGTRLSIL.